Listed here are 27 T cell receptor beta chains from one sample, sequenced in a study of CD8 T cells in Susac syndrome. After extraction with the RNeasy kit, roughly 0.5 to 1 ug of the RNA was reverse transcribed using random hexamers. TCRdb redid the calling of the immunoSEQ multiplex PCR reads with MiXCR, one entry per CDR3 protein. The data hold about 130,000 distinct CDR3 sequences, with under 95% observed a single time. The specimen was CD8+ T cells from PBMCs. These receptors were obtained from a human donor with multiple sclerosis.

J is TRBJ1-5 and V is TRBV7-6; D not resolved. CDR3 length equals 14 residues. Germline V gene data show CDR1 as SGHVS and CDR2 as FNYEAQ. The ends were cut back, 1 base at V and 3 bases at J, with 7 bases in the middle. CDR3 amino acids: CASSLGTDNQPQHF. The DNA of the CDR3 is TGTGCCAGCAGCTTAGGCACAGACAATCAGCCCCAGCATTTT.

This clonotype has a single count. The gene calls are TRBV5-1 and TRBJ2-7; D is perhaps TRBD2 (6 bases). Germline CDR1 SGHRS, CDR2 YFSETQ. The V gene lost 5 bases and the J gene lost 3 bases, with 12 bases spanning the gap. The CDR3 loop spans 13 amino acids. CDR3 residues: CASSSGESYEQYF. CDR3 coding DNA: TGCGCCAGCAGTTCGGGGGAAAGCTACGAGCAGTACTTC.

The rearrangement uses TRBV7-9 and TRBJ2-7; the match to TRBD2 covers 13 bases. The CDR3 has 16 amino acids. J was trimmed by 5 bases and V by 5 bases; bases with no gene match: 9. Germline V gene lookup returns CDR1 SEHNR and CDR2 FQNEAQ (reference sequence). Written as DNA, the CDR3 is TGTGCCAGCAGCGCCTTTGGACTAGCGGGAGATCACGAGCAGTACTTC. Residues: CASSAFGLAGDHEQYF.

As DNA, the CDR3 is TGTGCCTGGAGTGTTGGGGGCGAGCAGTACTTC. This gives the protein CAWSVGGEQYF. V and J are TRBV30 and TRBJ2-7, with D perhaps given as TRBD1 or TRBD2 (5 bases each). This CDR3 is built from 11 residues. Looked up from germline, CDR1 is GTSNPN and CDR2 is SVGIG (reference sequence). V dropped 0 bases and J dropped 6 bases, with 6 bases sitting between them. Full variable domain (rest looked up from reference TRBV30 and TRBJ2-7): SQTIHQWPATLVQPVGSPLSLECTVEGTSNPNLYWYRQAAGRGLQLLFYSVGIGQISSEVPQNLSASRPQDRQFILSSKKLLLSDSGFYLCAWSVGGEQYFGPGTRLTVT.

This clonotype was seen once. This chain links TRBV19 with TRBJ1-2; tentative D call: TRBD1 (5 bases). Germline V gene sequence: CDR1 LNHDA, CDR2 SQIVND (reference sequence). The CDR3 has 12 amino acids. Trimming took 5 bases from V and 4 from J, leaving 8 bases between them. The DNA for the CDR3 is TGTGCCAGTAGTCCGGGGACCTATGGCTACACCTTC. This translates into CASSPGTYGYTF.

The CDR3 DNA reads TGTGCCAGCAGCCCTACCTTCACCGGGGAGCTGTTTTTT. It encodes CASSPTFTGELFF. This rearrangement joins TRBV7-8 to TRBJ2-2; no definite D call. Germline V gives CDR1 SGHVS, CDR2 FQNEAQ. V lost 5 bases, J lost 4 bases, and 8 bases lay in between. This CDR3 has 13 amino acids.

The chain is built from TRBV12-3 or TRBV12-4 and TRBJ1-1; 7 positions agree with TRBD1. V shed 6 bases, J shed 0 bases, and the junction held 4 bases outside the gene matches. The length of the CDR3 is 14 residues. The chain's CDR3 is CASRGTAMNTEAFF. As DNA, the CDR3 is TGTGCCAGCAGGGGGACAGCCATGAACACTGAAGCTTTCTTT.

This rearrangement joins TRBV25-1 to TRBJ1-2, with D possibly TRBD1 on 6 matching bases. Trimming stripped 2 bases from V and 6 bases from J, with 16 bases between. Germline CDR1 reads MGHDK; CDR2 reads SYGVNS. The CDR3 spans 15 residues. The CDR3 region is CASSEVWTAIDGYTF. CDR3 bases: TGTGCCAGCAGTGAAGTTTGGACAGCTATTGATGGCTACACCTTC.

The genes are TRBV16 and TRBJ1-2; perhaps TRBD1 as D (5 bases). This CDR3 comprises 14 residues. Germline CDR1 KGHSY, CDR2 FQNENV. The germline V and J ends were trimmed by 0 bases and 4 bases, with 9 bases remaining between them. DNA for the CDR3: TGTGCCAGCAGCCAATCGGACGACAGCTATGGCTACACCTTC. As protein: CASSQSDDSYGYTF.

DNA for the CDR3: TGTGCCAGCAGCTTACATCCGGGACTAGCGGGAGCCGGGGAGCTGTTTTTT. Translating it yields CASSLHPGLAGAGELFF. V gene TRBV7-9 combines with J gene TRBJ2-2, with 14 bases lining up with TRBD2. V shed 2 bases and J 6 bases; nucleotides not matched to a gene: 5. The germline CDR1 and CDR2 sequences are SEHNR and FQNEAQ (reference sequence). This CDR3 has 17 amino acids.

This clonotype has at least ten counts. The chain has TRBV13 and TRBJ2-7, with D unresolved. The CDR3 contains 11 residues. The V gene's germline CDR1 is PRHDT and CDR2 FYEKMQ (reference sequence). Trimming shortened V by 4 bases and J by 2 bases, and 3 bases separated the two germline ends. CDR3 sequence: CASSSTYEQYF. The CDR3 coding sequence is TGTGCCAGCAGCTCCACCTACGAGCAGTACTTC.

This chain uses TRBV18 with TRBJ2-7; D ambiguous. The V gene lost 2 bases and the J gene lost 4 bases, with 12 bases spanning the gap. The length of the CDR3 is 14 residues. Germline lookup yields CDR1 KGHSH and CDR2 LQKENI. CDR3 loop: CASSPGNSLYEQYF. For the CDR3, the DNA is TGTGCCAGCTCACCAGGGAACTCCTTGTACGAGCAGTACTTC.

The rearrangement links TRBV5-6 to TRBJ2-7; 7 positions agree with TRBD2. The V gene's germline CDR1 is SGHDT and CDR2 YYEEEE. The CDR3 extends over 14 amino acids. V trimming: 4 bases; J trimming: 3 bases; junction bases outside the gene matches: 7. DNA of the CDR3: TGTGCCAGCAGCATAGGACTAGGTCGCTACGAGCAGTACTTC. Translated: CASSIGLGRYEQYF.

This clonotype has a handful of counts. The rearrangement joins TRBV6-6 to TRBJ2-7; 8 bases fit TRBD2. V dropped 1 base and J dropped 1; count of bases not matched to a gene: 3. The CDR3 contains 15 residues. The germline V gene has CDR1 MNHNY and CDR2 SVGAGI (reference sequence). The CDR3 nucleotides read TGTGCCAGCAGTTACTTCAGCGGGAGTTCCTACGAGCAGTACTTC. Residues: CASSYFSGSSYEQYF.

This chain connects TRBV7-9 to TRBJ2-5; the D gene could be TRBD1 or TRBD2 (5 bases each). The CDR3 consists of 15 residues. Germline CDR1 reads SEHNR; CDR2 reads FQNEAQ (reference sequence). Trimming shortened V by 5 bases and J by 0 bases, and 13 bases separated the two germline ends. CDR3: CASSRVWGNQETQYF. DNA of the CDR3: TGTGCCAGCAGCCGCGTATGGGGGAACCAAGAGACCCAGTACTTC.

The chain combines TRBV7-8 with TRBJ2-7, with 7 positions matching TRBD1. V lost 5 bases to trimming and J lost 3 bases; unmatched junction nucleotides: 16. The CDR3 totals 17 residues. Germline assignment: CDR1 SGHVS and CDR2 FQNEAQ. CDR3 nucleotides: TGTGCCAGCAGCCCTAGAGGACAGGCCCCTTTTGTCTACGAGCAGTACTTC. Translated, it gives CASSPRGQAPFVYEQYF.

The genes are TRBV29-1 and TRBJ1-1; unclear D gene. The germline V gene has CDR1 SQVTM and CDR2 ANQGSEA. V was cut by 3 bases and J by 1 base, with 6 bases left in between. The CDR3 loop spans 12 amino acids. CDR3 in amino acids: CSVEDGNTEAFF. As DNA, the CDR3 is TGCAGCGTTGAGGACGGGAACACTGAAGCTTTCTTT.

The chain employs TRBV27 and TRBJ1-1; no definite D call. Germline loops: CDR1 MNHEY, CDR2 SMNVEV (reference sequence). The CDR3 is made up of 13 amino acids. Trimming took off 3 bases at V and 7 bases at J, with 12 bases between the two ends. The CDR3 spells CASSFASLGEAFF. CDR3 coding DNA: TGTGCCAGCAGTTTTGCGTCTCTGGGTGAAGCTTTCTTT.

The chain joins TRBV7-6 to TRBJ2-6; no reliable D call. Germline CDR1 and CDR2: SGHVS and FNYEAQ. V lost 6 bases to trimming and J lost 0 bases, with 9 bases between them. The CDR3 spans 15 residues. The CDR3 DNA reads as TGTGCCAGCAGTGCTTACCTCTCTGGGGCCAACGTCCTGACTTTC. Its protein is CASSAYLSGANVLTF.

This clonotype was counted only a few times. The V call is TRBV6-5, the J call TRBJ2-7; no reliable D call. The CDR3 has 14 amino acids. CDR1 and CDR2 (germline): MNHEY, SVGAGI. The ends were cut back, 0 bases at V and 1 base at J, with 7 bases in the middle. CDR3 nucleotide sequence: TGTGCCAGCAGTTACTCGGACGGTTCCTACGAGCAGTACTTC. Protein product: CASSYSDGSYEQYF.

V gene TRBV27 combines with J gene TRBJ2-3; no clear D gene. Germline V CDR1 and CDR2: MNHEY, SMNVEV (reference sequence). V lost 4 bases and J 0 bases, leaving 11 bases between the germline ends. The CDR3 is made up of 15 amino acids. DNA of the CDR3: TGTGCCAGCAGTTACGTCCTCTCTAGCACAGATACGCAGTATTTT. It specifies CASSYVLSSTDTQYF.

The rearrangement uses TRBV27 and TRBJ2-1, with D possibly matching TRBD2 (6 bases). The V and J ends lost 2 bases and 7 bases respectively, with 12 bases between them. Germline lookup yields CDR1 MNHEY and CDR2 SMNVEV (reference sequence). The CDR3 spans 14 residues. The CDR3 spells CASSLGVSGNEQFF. CDR3 DNA: TGTGCCAGCAGTTTAGGGGTTAGCGGTAATGAGCAGTTCTTC.

The V and J genes are TRBV7-9 and TRBJ2-5; 13 positions agree with TRBD2. The germline CDR1 and CDR2 sequences are SEHNR and FQNEAQ (reference sequence). This CDR3 has 17 residues. J was trimmed by 4 bases and V by 5 bases; bases with no gene match: 10. The CDR3 nucleotides are TGTGCCAGCAGCACCCGGACTAGCGGGAGAAGAAGAGAGACCCAGTACTTC. Translated: CASSTRTSGRRRETQYF.

The chain couples TRBV19 to TRBJ2-1, with 7 bases that match TRBD1. Germline lookup yields CDR1 LNHDA and CDR2 SQIVND (reference sequence). V was clipped by 8 bases and J by 4 bases; unmatched bases: 8. This CDR3 is 14 amino acids long. The chain's CDR3 is CASSLPGGYNEQFF. In nucleotides, the CDR3 is TGTGCCAGTTCACTGCCAGGGGGTTACAATGAGCAGTTCTTC.

The DNA of the CDR3 is TGTGCCACCTCGGCGGACTATGGCTACACCTTC. The encoded protein is CATSADYGYTF. V usage is TRBV6-5 and J usage is TRBJ1-2; D unresolved. V dropped 10 bases and J dropped 3 bases, with 9 bases sitting between them. The CDR3 spans 11 residues. The germline V gene encodes CDR1 MNHEY and CDR2 SVGAGI.

CDR3 nucleotide sequence: TGTGCTAGCGACGGTGGCTCCTACAATGAGCAGTTCTTC. Its translation is CASDGGSYNEQFF. The chain links TRBV7-9 to TRBJ2-1; a possible D gene is TRBD2 (5 bases). Germline lookup yields CDR1 SEHNR and CDR2 FQNEAQ (reference sequence). This CDR3 has 13 amino acids.

A few counts support this clonotype. This chain joins TRBV6-5 and TRBJ2-5; 8 nucleotides line up with TRBD2. V lost 0 bases, J lost 3 bases, and 6 bases stayed unmatched. This CDR3 region has 16 residues. CDR1 and CDR2 from the germline V gene are MNHEY and SVGAGI. CDR3 in DNA: TGTGCCAGCAGTTACTCGCACGGGAGGGGGGAAGAGACCCAGTACTTC. The encoded protein is CASSYSHGRGEETQYF.